This TCR beta chain appears in the sequencing data of a study of naive and memory T cell subsets. This clonotype was found a few times. Its cognate antigen is unknown. Study-wide points: Naive and memory subsets had different power law exponents for TCR abundance. A few larger clonotypes appeared in naive repertoires, especially CD8, possibly memory cells re-expressing CD45RA.

Both TRBC1 and TRBC2 were covered by a beta constant-region primer of two equimolar oligonucleotides. The ligated cDNA underwent four PCR rounds using SP2 and nested alpha and beta constant-region primers. MiXCR, applied by TCRdb to the UMI-ligation and nested PCR reads, yields one record per CDR3 protein. The sample shows approximately 80,000 distinct CDR3 sequences, approximately 9.2% of them seen only once. Alpha and beta libraries were amplified separately from the second PCR onward. CDR3 length equals 16 residues. V lost 2 bases and J 7 bases, leaving 15 bases between the germline ends. Germline loops: CDR1 SEHNR, CDR2 FQNEAQ (reference sequence).

The sequencing sample was made of naive CD8+ T cells from blood. This receptor was identified in a human donor in good health. The V gene is TRBV7-9, the J gene TRBJ1-6, with TRBD1 as a possible D gene (5 bases). CDR3 in amino acids: CASSLRSDGGNSPLHF. The CDR3, as DNA: TGTGCCAGCAGCTTAAGGTCCGACGGGGGAAATTCACCCCTCCACTTT.